Listed below are T cell receptor beta chains from one sample, sequenced in a study of blood T cell repertoires in COVID-19. Clones were read by immunoSEQ multiplex PCR, and TCRdb kept only the in-frame ones, dropping some. The sample includes about 220,000 clones, about 91% seen only once; the top ten take about 15%. Sequencing was carried out using PBMCs or T cells enriched from blood (not recorded which). These TCRs come from a woman aged 45-65 years with acute COVID-19. The CDR3 runs from the conserved cysteine through the conserved F or W. Each record gives: D gene, V gene, clone size, CDR3 length, J gene, CDR3 protein, CDR3 DNA. The D gene is left open where the match is weak. Clone size, where shown, is once, few, many, or a class for clones that have expanded.

D: -
V: TRBV7-2
size: -
length: 16
J: TRBJ2-7
CDR3: CASSLEGVDRPYEQYF
DNA: TGTGCCAGCAGCTTAGAGGGAGTGGACAGACCTTACGAGCAGTACTTC

D: -
V: TRBV7-2
size: -
length: 14
J: TRBJ2-5
CDR3: CASSLGLGQETQYF
DNA: TGTGCCAGCAGCTTAGGCCTAGGACAAGAGACCCAGTACTTC

D: TRBD1
V: TRBV27
size: -
length: 14
J: TRBJ1-5
CDR3: CASSSQGWNQPQHF
DNA: TGTGCCAGCAGTTCACAGGGGTGGAATCAGCCCCAGCATTTT

D: TRBD2
V: TRBV27
size: -
length: 17
J: TRBJ2-7
CDR3: CASSPLHSDSGPYEQYF
DNA: TGTGCCAGCAGTCCCCTTCACTCGGATAGCGGGCCTTACGAGCAGTACTTC

D: -
V: TRBV7-8
size: -
length: 12
J: TRBJ2-1
CDR3: CASSLLRSEQFF
DNA: TGTGCCAGCAGCCTGTTGAGGAGTGAGCAGTTCTTC

D: -
V: TRBV7-9
size: -
length: 13
J: TRBJ1-2
CDR3: CASSLVNPRGYTF
DNA: TGTGCCAGCAGCTTAGTAAACCCCAGGGGCTACACCTTC

D: -
V: TRBV3-1/TRBV3-2
size: -
length: 13
J: TRBJ2-7
CDR3: CASSPDYSYEQYF
DNA: TGTGCCAGCAGCCCCGACTACTCCTACGAGCAGTACTTC

D: TRBD1
V: TRBV27
size: -
length: 15
J: TRBJ1-1
CDR3: CASSNQGAGNTEAFF
DNA: TGTGCCAGCAGTAATCAGGGGGCTGGAAACACTGAAGCTTTCTTT

D: -
V: TRBV6-1
size: once
length: 16
J: TRBJ1-2
CDR3: CASSEGAGLNLYGYTF
DNA: TGTGCCAGCAGTGAAGGGGCAGGCCTCAACCTCTATGGCTACACCTTC

D: -
V: TRBV12-3/TRBV12-4
size: -
length: 13
J: TRBJ2-3
CDR3: CASRIGRTDTQYF
DNA: TGTGCCAGCAGGATTGGGCGCACAGATACGCAGTATTTT

D: -
V: TRBV4-1
size: -
length: 14
J: TRBJ1-1
CDR3: CASHGEGMDTEAFF
DNA: TGCGCCAGCCATGGGGAGGGCATGGACACTGAAGCTTTCTTT

D: -
V: TRBV7-9
size: -
length: 13
J: TRBJ1-2
CDR3: CASSPGDTYGYTF
DNA: TGTGCCAGCAGCCCAGGGGATACCTATGGCTACACCTTC

D: TRBD1
V: TRBV18
size: -
length: 15
J: TRBJ2-2
CDR3: CASSLGQVNTGELFF
DNA: TGTGCCAGCTCACTAGGACAGGTGAACACCGGGGAGCTGTTTTTT

D: -
V: TRBV18
size: -
length: 14
J: TRBJ2-1
CDR3: CASSPPSVLNEQFF
DNA: TGTGCCAGCTCACCACCCTCGGTTTTGAATGAGCAGTTCTTC

D: TRBD1
V: TRBV2
size: -
length: 14
J: TRBJ1-1
CDR3: CASRGQTMNTEAFF
DNA: TGTGCCAGCAGGGGACAGACCATGAACACTGAAGCTTTCTTT

D: -
V: TRBV27
size: -
length: 16
J: TRBJ2-7
CDR3: CASSLVLGQGTYEQYF
DNA: TGTGCCAGCAGTTTAGTCTTGGGGCAGGGGACCTACGAGCAGTACTTC

D: TRBD1
V: TRBV10-3
size: -
length: 17
J: TRBJ2-6
CDR3: CAISPRTGLTGANVLTF
DNA: TGTGCCATCAGTCCCCGGACAGGGCTAACTGGGGCCAACGTCCTGACTTTC

D: -
V: TRBV18
size: -
length: 13
J: TRBJ2-7
CDR3: CASSSPDSYEQYF
DNA: TGTGCCAGCTCATCGCCTGACAGTTACGAGCAGTACTTC

D: -
V: TRBV5-1
size: -
length: 13
J: TRBJ2-7
CDR3: CASSLTGAYEQYF
DNA: TGCGCCAGCAGCTTGACGGGTGCCTACGAGCAGTACTTC

D: -
V: TRBV6-5
size: -
length: 15
J: TRBJ2-3
CDR3: CASSYWAKSTDTQYF
DNA: TGTGCCAGCAGTTACTGGGCGAAGAGCACAGATACGCAGTATTTT

D: -
V: TRBV28
size: -
length: 15
J: TRBJ1-6
CDR3: CASRVPAGLNSPLHF
DNA: TGTGCCAGCAGGGTGCCTGCAGGATTAAATTCACCCCTCCACTTT

D: TRBD1
V: TRBV5-1
size: once
length: 14
J: TRBJ1-4
CDR3: CASSVGQGGEKLFF
DNA: TGCGCCAGCAGCGTGGGACAGGGGGGTGAAAAACTGTTTTTT

D: TRBD1
V: TRBV11-1
size: once
length: 16
J: TRBJ2-5
CDR3: CASRERQGTERETQYF
DNA: TGTGCCAGCAGAGAACGACAGGGGACGGAAAGGGAGACCCAGTACTTC

D: -
V: TRBV5-1
size: -
length: 13
J: TRBJ1-1
CDR3: CASSLGANTEAFF
DNA: TGCGCCAGCAGCTTGGGGGCGAACACTGAAGCTTTCTTT